The present TCR beta chain was sequenced within a study of cytomegalovirus exposure and HLA in healthy donors. Turning to the study itself: Samples from HLA-typed donors yielded some 85 million unique TCRs in an early data release.

Sampled while nominally healthy, donors likely had unrecorded immune exposures. Study observations and caveats: A later analysis linked a missense variant in DCLRE1C to the trimming of TCR beta V and J genes.

CDR1 SGHNT and CDR2 YYREEE come from the germline V gene (reference sequence). CDR3 length equals 17 residues. V was pared by 2 bases and J by 0 bases, with 17 bases between. Of note for this clone: What it recognizes is unknown.

Use of 60 Vbeta and 13 Jbeta primers characterized the PCR. In the original analysis: An analysis that came later counted some 85 million unique TCR beta chains, roughly 11 million shared. TCRdb keeps only in-frame clones here, not all; method: immunoSEQ multiplex PCR. The V and J calls and the clone size are those of that table, but D and trimming were determined from the DNA. The sample comprises about 150,000 clones, roughly 84% of which are singletons, and about 2.6% rests with the top ten. Specimen: PBMCs. This sequence was found in a boy aged 2 to 10 in good health and CMV-seronegative. The chain couples TRBV5-4 to TRBJ1-1, with D uncertain. The CDR3 DNA follows: TGTGCCAGCAGCTTAGGCAGGCCCCCGGCTATGAACACTGAAGCTTTCTTT. It specifies CASSLGRPPAMNTEAFF.